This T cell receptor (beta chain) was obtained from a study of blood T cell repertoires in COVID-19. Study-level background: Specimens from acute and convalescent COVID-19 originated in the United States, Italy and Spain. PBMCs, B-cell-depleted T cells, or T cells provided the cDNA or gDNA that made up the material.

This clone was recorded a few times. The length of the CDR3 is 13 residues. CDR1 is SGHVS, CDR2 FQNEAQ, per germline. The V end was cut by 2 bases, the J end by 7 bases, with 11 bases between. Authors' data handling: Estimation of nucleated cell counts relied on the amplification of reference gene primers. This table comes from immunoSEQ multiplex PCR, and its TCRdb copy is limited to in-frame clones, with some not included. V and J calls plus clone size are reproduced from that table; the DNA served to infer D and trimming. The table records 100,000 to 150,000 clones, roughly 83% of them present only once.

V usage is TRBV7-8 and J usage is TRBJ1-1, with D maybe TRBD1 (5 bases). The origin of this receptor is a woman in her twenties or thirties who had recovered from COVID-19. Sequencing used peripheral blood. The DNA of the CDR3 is TGTGCCAGCAGCTTACGGCGGCAGGGTGAAGCTTTCTTT. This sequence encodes CASSLRRQGEAFF. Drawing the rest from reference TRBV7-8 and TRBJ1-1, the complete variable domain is GAGVSQSPRYKVAKRGQDVALRCDPISGHVSLFWYQQALGQGPEFLTYFQNEAQLDKSGLPSDRFFAERPEGSVSTLKIQRTQQEDSAVYLCASSLRRQGEAFFGQGTRLTVV.